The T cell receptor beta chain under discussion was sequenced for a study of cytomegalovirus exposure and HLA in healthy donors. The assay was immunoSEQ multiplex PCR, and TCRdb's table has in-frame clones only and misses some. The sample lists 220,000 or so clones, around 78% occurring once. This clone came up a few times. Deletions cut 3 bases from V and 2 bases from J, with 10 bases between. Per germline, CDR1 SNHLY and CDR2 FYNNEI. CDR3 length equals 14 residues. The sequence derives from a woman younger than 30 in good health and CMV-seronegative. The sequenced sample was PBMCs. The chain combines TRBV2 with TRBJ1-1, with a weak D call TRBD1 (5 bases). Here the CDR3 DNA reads TGTGCCAGCAGTGAGGGCAGGGCTAACACTGAAGCTTTCTTT. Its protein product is CASSEGRANTEAFF. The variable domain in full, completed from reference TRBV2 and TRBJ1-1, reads EPEVTQTPSHQVTQMGQEVILRCVPISNHLYFYWYRQILGQKVEFLVSFYNNEISEKSEIFDDQFSVERPDGSNFTLKIRSTKLEDSAMYFCASSEGRANTEAFFGQGTRLTVV.